One sample yielded the 9 T cell receptor beta chains listed below, sequenced in a study of identical twins. TCRdb recomputed calls from the 5' RACE reads with MiXCR, one row per CDR3 protein. The sample contains hundreds of thousands of distinct CDR3 sequences, roughly 6.2% of which appear only once. Sample: naive T cells sorted from blood. The receptors shown here come from a man in his late teens or twenties in good health.

This clonotype came up a few times. CDR3 loop: CASSQESVNTEAFF. DNA for the CDR3: TGCGCCAGCAGCCAAGAAAGTGTGAACACTGAAGCTTTCTTT. J is TRBJ1-1 and V is TRBV4-1; D unclear. Germline CDR1 and CDR2: MGHRA and YSYEKL. The CDR3 has 14 amino acids. V lost 0 bases to trimming and J lost 0 bases, with 5 bases between them.

The table lists this clonotype with a few counts. V and J are TRBV20-1 and TRBJ2-1; no clear D. This CDR3 comprises 13 residues. Germline values: CDR1 DFQATT, CDR2 SNEGSKA (reference sequence). Trimming took off 1 base at V and 3 bases at J, with 7 bases between the two ends. The CDR3 sequence: CSARVPDYNEQFF. The CDR3 DNA reads as TGCAGTGCTAGAGTACCGGACTACAATGAGCAGTTCTTC.

At least ten counts were recorded for this clonotype. This chain connects TRBV15 to TRBJ1-5, with D perhaps matching TRBD1 (5 bases). Germline V gene data show CDR1 as LNHNV and CDR2 as YYDKDF (reference sequence). With 3 bases removed from V and 0 bases from J, the gap between germline ends came to 9 bases. The CDR3 sequence is 15 residues long. The CDR3 sequence: CATSRSGASNQPQHF. Written as DNA, the CDR3 is TGTGCCACCAGCAGGAGCGGGGCTAGCAATCAGCCCCAGCATTTT.

The chain has TRBV3-1 and TRBJ2-5, with D unresolved. The CDR3 is made up of 14 amino acids. CDR1 is LGHDT, CDR2 YNNKEL, per germline (reference sequence). Trimming stripped 1 base from V and 5 bases from J, with 11 bases between. CDR3 in amino acids: CASSQARTGETQYF. The CDR3 nucleotides read TGTGCCAGCAGCCAAGCGCGCACTGGCGAGACCCAGTACTTC.

This clonotype appeared many times. The rearrangement uses TRBV30 and TRBJ2-7, with D possibly TRBD2 on 6 matching bases. Germline V gene lookup returns CDR1 GTSNPN and CDR2 SVGIG (reference sequence). The CDR3 runs to 11 residues. The V gene lost 7 bases and the J gene lost 1 base, with 8 bases spanning the gap. The CDR3 protein is CASEGSYEQYF. In nucleotides, the CDR3 is TGTGCCTCGGAGGGGTCCTACGAGCAGTACTTC.

This clonotype was seen ten or more times. The CDR3 DNA reads TGTGCCAGCAGTAGCTGGGAAGGAGGCTACGAGCAGTACTTC. Amino acid sequence: CASSSWEGGYEQYF. This rearrangement joins TRBV27 to TRBJ2-7, with D tentatively TRBD2 (5 bases). This CDR3 has 14 amino acids. Germline CDR1 reads MNHEY; CDR2 reads SMNVEV (reference sequence). V lost 5 bases to trimming and J lost 3 bases, with 14 bases between them.

In its sample, this clonotype was seen many times. The chain joins TRBV15 to TRBJ2-7, with no clear D. This CDR3 comprises 12 residues. Germline-derived CDR1 and CDR2 are LNHNV and YYDKDF (reference sequence). V lost 0 bases and J 5 bases, leaving 5 bases between the germline ends. Here the CDR3 DNA reads TGTGCCACCAGCAGAGATACCAACGAGCAGTACTTC. Encoded protein: CATSRDTNEQYF.

V gene TRBV20-1 combines with J gene TRBJ2-1; 12 nucleotides align to TRBD2. V lost 5 bases, J lost 8 bases, and 4 bases stayed unmatched. There are 13 residues in the CDR3. Germline loops: CDR1 DFQATT, CDR2 SNEGSKA (reference sequence). The CDR3 nucleotides read TGCAGTGCTCGGACTAGCGGGAACGATGAGCAGTTCTTC. Protein: CSARTSGNDEQFF.

This clonotype was seen a few times. V gene TRBV10-3 combines with J gene TRBJ2-4; no clear D gene. V gave up 3 bases and J gave up 8 bases, with 17 bases separating them. The germline gives CDR1 ENHRY, CDR2 SYGVKD. This CDR3 contains 15 residues. In DNA, the CDR3 is TGTGCCATCAGTGACGAACATTTAGGCAAGGACATTCAGTACTTC. Translated, it gives CAISDEHLGKDIQYF.